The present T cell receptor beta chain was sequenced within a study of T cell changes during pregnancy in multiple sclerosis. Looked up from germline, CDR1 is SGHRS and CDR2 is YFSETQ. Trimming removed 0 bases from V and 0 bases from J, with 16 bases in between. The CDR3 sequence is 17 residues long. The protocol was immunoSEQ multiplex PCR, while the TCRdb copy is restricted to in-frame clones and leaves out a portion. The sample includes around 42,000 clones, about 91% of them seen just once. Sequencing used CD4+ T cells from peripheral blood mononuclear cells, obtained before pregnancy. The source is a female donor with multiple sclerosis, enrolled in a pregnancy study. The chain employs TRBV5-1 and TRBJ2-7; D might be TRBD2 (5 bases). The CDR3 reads CASSLGGEDGSSYEQYF. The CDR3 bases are TGCGCCAGCAGCTTGGGAGGAGAGGATGGGAGCTCCTACGAGCAGTACTTC.